These 27 T cell receptor beta chains were all obtained from the same sample, sequenced in a study of blood T cells in healthy people across ages. Next came a second PCR, run for roughly 6 to 11 cycles, which used a sample-barcoded 5' primer along with a J-beta primer mix. TCRdb re-called the 5' RACE reads with MiXCR, one entry per CDR3 protein. The data hold 650,000 to 900,000 distinct CDR3 sequences, with about 59% observed a single time. The material sequenced was blood. These receptors came from a man aged 25-40 years in good health.

The V and J genes are TRBV20-1 and TRBJ1-1; D possibly corresponds to TRBD1 (6 bases). This CDR3 region has 13 residues. Between the trimmed V and J ends, which lost 8 bases and 0 bases, there was a span of 13 bases. Germline loops: CDR1 DFQATT, CDR2 SNEGSKA (reference sequence). The CDR3 DNA sequence: TGCAGTTTCCGGGGGACAATGAACACTGAAGCTTTCTTT. It yields the protein CSFRGTMNTEAFF.

This clonotype has ten or more counts. The J gene is TRBJ2-3, the V gene TRBV20-1; a possible D gene is TRBD2 (7 bases). Germline loops: CDR1 DFQATT, CDR2 SNEGSKA (reference sequence). The CDR3 is 12 amino acids. With 6 bases removed from V and 7 bases from J, the gap between germline ends came to 14 bases. This chain's CDR3 is CSAVGGHYTQYF. DNA of the CDR3: TGCAGTGCCGTGGGGGGGCACTATACGCAGTATTTT.

V gene TRBV4-3 combines with J gene TRBJ2-3, with a weak D call TRBD1 (6 bases). The CDR3 extends over 16 amino acids. The V and J ends lost 0 bases and 1 base respectively, with 11 bases between them. Germline loops: CDR1 LGHNA, CDR2 YSLEER. The CDR3 sequence is CASSQEGRGRTDTQYF. The CDR3, as DNA: TGCGCCAGCAGCCAAGAGGGCAGGGGTCGCACAGATACGCAGTATTTT.

The rearrangement links TRBV2 to TRBJ2-1; D is possibly TRBD2 (5 bases). Trimming removed 10 bases at V and 0 bases at J, with 19 bases between. CDR3 length: 16 residues. CDR1 SNHLY and CDR2 FYNNEI come from the germline V gene. CDR3 sequence reads: CATFAGAGSSYNEQFF. The CDR3 DNA reads as TGTGCCACCTTCGCTGGCGCGGGTAGCTCCTACAATGAGCAGTTCTTC.

J is TRBJ2-3 and V is TRBV5-1; D is perhaps TRBD1 or TRBD2 (6 bases each). Germline values: CDR1 SGHRS, CDR2 YFSETQ. This CDR3 is built from 15 residues. V dropped 4 bases and J dropped 5 bases, with 17 bases sitting between them. In nucleotides, the CDR3 is TGCGCCAGCAGCCCGATGGGGGGCGGAGGAGATACGCAGTATTTT. This codes for CASSPMGGGGDTQYF. Drawing the rest from reference TRBV5-1 and TRBJ2-3, the complete variable domain is KAGVTQTPRYLIKTRGQQVTLSCSPISGHRSVSWYQQTPGQGLQFLFEYFSETQRNKGNFPGRFSGRQFSNSRSEMNVSTLELGDSALYLCASSPMGGGGDTQYFGPGTRLTVL.

This chain joins TRBV6-5 and TRBJ2-6; tentative D call: TRBD2 (6 bases). V shed 2 bases and J shed 1 base, with 12 bases lying between them. The germline gives CDR1 MNHEY, CDR2 SVGAGI. The CDR3 is 17 residues long. In DNA form, the CDR3 reads TGTGCCAGCAGTTACGGTAGCGGTTGGTCTGGGGCCAACGTCCTGACTTTC. This sequence encodes CASSYGSGWSGANVLTF.

This clonotype was picked up one time. V is TRBV15 and J is TRBJ1-2; D may be TRBD1 (6 bases). This CDR3 region has 13 residues. V was pared by 8 bases and J by 4 bases, with 14 bases between. The germline V gene has CDR1 LNHNV and CDR2 YYDKDF (reference sequence). The DNA for the CDR3 is TGTGCCACCGCCCGAGCACAGGGCTATGGCTACACCTTC. This sequence encodes CATARAQGYGYTF.

V usage is TRBV27 and J usage is TRBJ2-3; weak D call: TRBD2 (7 bases). The germline V and J ends were trimmed by 5 bases and 2 bases, with 17 bases remaining between them. CDR3 length equals 16 residues. CDR1 and CDR2 (germline): MNHEY, SMNVEV (reference sequence). DNA for the CDR3: TGTGCCAGCAGTCCCCTGAAGGGGGGGCACACAGATACGCAGTATTTT. Encoded protein: CASSPLKGGHTDTQYF.

This clonotype occurred a few times. The gene calls are TRBV6-6 and TRBJ2-7, with 7 bases that match TRBD1. The germline gives CDR1 MNHNY, CDR2 SVGAGI (reference sequence). The CDR3 spans 13 residues. V dropped 7 bases and J dropped 0; count of bases not matched to a gene: 3. For the CDR3, the DNA is TGTGCCAGCAAAGGGGACAGCTCCTACGAGCAGTACTTC. Residues: CASKGDSSYEQYF.

This clonotype occurred a few times. The chain joins TRBV27 to TRBJ2-5; D is perhaps TRBD2 (6 bases). Germline V gene sequence: CDR1 MNHEY, CDR2 SMNVEV (reference sequence). V lost 2 bases and J lost 11, with 18 bases in between. The CDR3 sequence is 14 residues long. CDR3 residues: CASSLAGPAREQYF. CDR3 DNA: TGTGCCAGCAGTTTAGCCGGACCTGCCCGGGAGCAGTACTTC.

This chain joins TRBV29-1 and TRBJ2-1, with D hard to call. V lost 6 bases to trimming and J lost 6 bases, with 12 bases between them. Per germline, CDR1 SQVTM and CDR2 ANQGSEA. The CDR3 consists of 12 residues. This chain's CDR3 is CSVYPDLNEQFF. As DNA, the CDR3 is TGCAGCGTCTACCCAGATCTCAATGAGCAGTTCTTC.

The chain employs TRBV5-1 and TRBJ2-1; 7 bases are shared with TRBD2. J gave up 0 bases and V 3 bases, and 3 bases lay outside the gene matches. The germline gives CDR1 SGHRS, CDR2 YFSETQ. The CDR3 is made up of 15 amino acids. CDR3 region: CASSYTSDSYNEQFF. The CDR3 DNA reads TGCGCCAGCAGCTATACTAGCGACTCCTACAATGAGCAGTTCTTC.

V is TRBV20-1 and J is TRBJ2-7; possibly TRBD2 for D (5 bases). V was cut by 3 bases and J by 0 bases, with 9 bases left in between. The V gene's germline CDR1 is DFQATT and CDR2 SNEGSKA (reference sequence). This CDR3 is 13 amino acids long. This chain's CDR3 is CSARGSLSYEQYF. CDR3 nucleotides: TGCAGTGCTAGGGGGAGCCTCTCCTACGAGCAGTACTTC.

This chain links TRBV7-2 with TRBJ2-1; tentative D call: TRBD1 (6 bases). From germline, CDR1 is SGHTA and CDR2 FQGNSA. This CDR3 is 16 amino acids long. The germline V and J ends were trimmed by 4 bases and 0 bases, with 13 bases remaining between them. The CDR3 DNA reads TGTGCCAGCAGCTACAGGACAGCGATCTCCTACAATGAGCAGTTCTTC. The encoded protein is CASSYRTAISYNEQFF.

The chain joins TRBV27 to TRBJ2-5, with a possible D match to TRBD2 (6 bases). Trimming removed 2 bases from V and 1 base from J, with 14 bases in between. The CDR3 length is 16 residues. Germline V gene lookup returns CDR1 MNHEY and CDR2 SMNVEV (reference sequence). This CDR3 is CASSLLGGQTQETQYF. As DNA, the CDR3 is TGTGCCAGCAGTTTACTCGGGGGTCAAACCCAAGAGACCCAGTACTTC.

This clonotype was picked up one time. The rearrangement uses TRBV24-1 and TRBJ1-5; 12 bases line up with TRBD1. CDR1 is KGHDR and CDR2 is SFDVKD in the germline V gene. V was clipped by 3 bases and J by 7 bases; unmatched bases: 3. The CDR3 runs 15 residues. The CDR3 reads CATSDPGTGGQPQHF. The CDR3 DNA reads TGTGCCACCAGTGATCCCGGGACAGGGGGCCAGCCCCAGCATTTT.

The V and J genes are TRBV3-1 and TRBJ2-5, with TRBD2 matching over 8 bases. Germline trimming cut 0 bases from V and 7 bases from J; bases unmatched to any gene: 7. The CDR3 spans 15 residues. Per the germline V gene, CDR1 is LGHDT and CDR2 is YNNKEL (reference sequence). CDR3 sequence: CASSQDRGTSVTQYF. In DNA, the CDR3 is TGTGCCAGCAGCCAAGATCGGGGGACTAGTGTGACCCAGTACTTC.

A word on this clonotype: Germline and junction disagree at one end, which may indicate a read error. The chain is built from TRBV4-3 and TRBJ2-2; possibly TRBD1 or TRBD2 for D (5 bases each). Germline loops: CDR1 LGHNA, CDR2 YSLEER. The CDR3 has 16 residues. In DNA, the CDR3 is TGCACCAGCAGCCAAGAGGCAGGGAGGAACACCGGGGAGCTGTTTTTT. This encodes CTSSQEAGRNTGELFF.

This chain links TRBV12-3 or TRBV12-4 with TRBJ2-4; D not resolved. The J call may be faulty, since TRBJ2-7 better matches the DNA end. The CDR3 has 13 residues. CDR3 in amino acids: CASSPSVAYEQYF. The DNA for the CDR3 is TGTGCCAGCAGTCCAAGCGTCGCCTACGAGCAGTACTTC.

This chain links TRBV27 with TRBJ2-5; 8 bases map to TRBD1. Germline CDR1 MNHEY, CDR2 SMNVEV (reference sequence). V was clipped by 9 bases and J by 5 bases; unmatched bases: 5. The CDR3 totals 12 residues. CDR3 nucleotide sequence: TGTGCCAGACAGGGGGTAGGGGAGACCCAGTACTTC. Translated: CARQGVGETQYF.

This chain joins TRBV25-1 and TRBJ2-1; the D gene is possibly TRBD2 (5 bases). CDR1 MGHDK and CDR2 SYGVNS come from the germline V gene. Trimming took off 3 bases at V and 2 bases at J, with 11 bases between the two ends. The CDR3 spans 15 residues. The CDR3, as DNA: TGTGCCAGCAGTGATTCTAGCAGAGCCTACAATGAGCAGTTCTTC. Translation: CASSDSSRAYNEQFF.

This chain links TRBV25-1 with TRBJ2-5; D is possibly TRBD2 (5 bases). Germline CDR1 is MGHDK and CDR2 is SYGVNS. This CDR3 is built from 14 residues. The V and J ends lost 0 bases and 0 bases respectively, with 5 bases between them. The DNA of the CDR3 is TGTGCCAGCAGTGAATACGGGAACCAAGAGACCCAGTACTTC. Amino acid sequence: CASSEYGNQETQYF.

This clonotype has only a few counts. V is TRBV12-3 or TRBV12-4 and J is TRBJ1-1, with D perhaps TRBD1 (5 bases). Deletions cut 7 bases from V and 8 bases from J, with 11 bases between. The length of the CDR3 is 11 residues. CDR3 region: CASKQGREAFF. The CDR3 DNA reads TGTGCCAGCAAGCAGGGACGGGAAGCTTTCTTT.

The chain couples TRBV4-2 to TRBJ2-3; 11 bases map to TRBD2. CDR3 length: 16 residues. CDR1 and CDR2 (germline): LGHNA, YNFKEQ. J was trimmed by 8 bases and V by 1 base; bases with no gene match: 8. This CDR3 reads CASSQGTSGGKSTQYF. The CDR3 bases are TGTGCCAGCAGCCAAGGTACTAGCGGGGGAAAAAGTACGCAGTATTTT.

This clonotype was recorded once. The chain employs TRBV7-6 and TRBJ2-7, with TRBD2 identical over 11 bases. Germline-derived CDR1 and CDR2 are SGHVS and FNYEAQ. The length of the CDR3 is 14 residues. V shed 5 bases, J shed 6 bases, and the junction held 6 bases outside the gene matches. CDR3 in amino acids: CASSDAGTSGEQYF. CDR3 sequence (DNA): TGTGCCAGCAGCGACGCCGGGACTAGCGGCGAGCAGTACTTC.

This clonotype was seen a few times. The rearrangement joins TRBV3-1 to TRBJ1-2, with 9 bases aligning to TRBD1. The CDR3 has 16 amino acids. The germline CDR1 and CDR2 sequences are LGHDT and YNNKEL (reference sequence). The trim removed 6 bases at V and 1 base at J, leaving 9 bases unmatched. The CDR3 coding sequence is TGTGCCAGCAGTCATCAGACAGGGGGACGTAACTATGGCTACACCTTC. Its translation: CASSHQTGGRNYGYTF.

The J gene is TRBJ2-5, the V gene TRBV7-9, with a weak D call TRBD1 (6 bases). In germline, CDR1 is SEHNR, CDR2 FQNEAQ (reference sequence). V lost 1 base and J lost 5, with 11 bases in between. The CDR3 extends over 14 amino acids. The DNA for the CDR3 is TGTGCCAGCAGCTTAGGGACAGCAAGTGAGACCCAGTACTTC. Its protein is CASSLGTASETQYF.